This T cell receptor beta chain emerged from a study of post-analysis software for immune sequencing data. General study points: The study found TRBV5-6, TRBV5-1 and TRBV20-1 among five or six TRBV segments more frequent in patients than controls.

Included in the TCR beta cDNA libraries were unique molecular identifiers. TCRdb re-analysed the PCR reads in MiXCR, keeping a single row per CDR3 protein. The sample has 450,000 to 650,000 distinct CDR3 sequences, about 40% seen once. The CDR3 consists of 15 residues. Germline assignment: CDR1 SGHTA and CDR2 FQGNSA. As for this clonotype: The antigen is unknown. At one of its ends the junction is not consistent with the germline gene, which may arise from a read error.

The chain couples TRBV7-2 to TRBJ2-6; maybe TRBD1 (6 bases). The sample was blood. The receptor was derived from a girl under 18 with multiple sclerosis. The CDR3 DNA is TGTGCCAGCAGCTCCAGGGGTGGTGGGGCCAACGTCCCGACTTTC. It codes for CASSSRGGGANVPTF. Complete variable domain (other parts from reference TRBV7-2 and TRBJ2-6): GAGVSQSPSNKVTEKGKDVELRCDPISGHTALYWYRQSLGQGLEFLIYFQGNSAPDKSGLPSDRFSAERTGGSVSTLTIQRTQQEDSAVYLCASSSRGGGANVPTFGAGSRLTVL.